This T cell receptor (beta chain) is drawn from a study of blood T cell repertoires in COVID-19. Measured with immunoSEQ multiplex PCR; TCRdb has only the in-frame clones, and not every one. The table lists approximately 170,000 clones, over 75% of them singletons, with about 1.2% in the top ten. CDR3 length equals 16 residues. The germline gives CDR1 SGHTA, CDR2 FQGTGA. Deletions cut 5 bases from V and 5 bases from J, with 20 bases between. Sequences were obtained from peripheral blood. The chain is built from TRBV7-3 and TRBJ2-3, with D perhaps matching TRBD2 (6 bases). This receptor was identified in a man in his sixties who had recovered from COVID-19. The CDR3 nucleotides read TGTGCCAGCAGCCCTCGGGCGGGATCTCCACAAGATACGCAGTATTTT. Residues: CASSPRAGSPQDTQYF.